This TCR beta chain was sequenced for a study of cytomegalovirus exposure and HLA in healthy donors. In the PCR, 60 Vbeta and 13 Jbeta primers were used. Assay: immunoSEQ multiplex PCR; the TCRdb copy retains only in-frame clones and omits some. The data show 130,000 or so clones, 60% to 85% seen once. V was pared by 6 bases and J by 5 bases, with 7 bases of the junction left unmatched. The CDR3 loop spans 14 amino acids. The germline CDR1 and CDR2 sequences are MNHEY and SVGAGI. Regarding the study as a whole: Donors belonging to an Asian-associated ancestry cluster reportedly showed fewer N-insertions in productive TCRs than the 666-donor mean, according to what a later analysis found.

Regarding this clone: Antigen: not known.

This chain connects TRBV6-5 to TRBJ1-5; TRBD1 matches 7 bases. Sequencing was carried out using PBMCs. This TCR derives from a man in his forties in good health and CMV-seronegative. The CDR3: CASSPQGDHQPQHF. In DNA, the CDR3 is TGTGCCAGCAGCCCCCAGGGGGATCATCAGCCCCAGCATTTT.